These T cell receptor beta chains were read from a single sample in a study of blood T cell repertoires in COVID-19. Repertoires were generated with immunoSEQ multiplex PCR, while TCRdb's copy carries only in-frame clones and drops some. The data contain under 400,000 clones, roughly 87% of them singletons. The sample was peripheral blood. The receptors come from a woman in her sixties or seventies with COVID-19, enrolled during active disease. The CDR3 runs from the conserved cysteine through the conserved F or W. Each record gives: V gene, J gene, clone size, D gene, CDR3 DNA, CDR3 protein. The D gene is left open where the match is weak. Clone size is not always given. Where it is, it says once, few, many or a class for expanded clones.

TRBV11-1,TRBJ1-1,.,.,TGTGCCAGCACGGGGGACACTGAAGCTTTCTTT,CASTGDTEAFF
TRBV18,TRBJ2-1,.,.,TGTGCCAGCTCCCAAAGACAGAATGAGCAGTTCTTC,CASSQRQNEQFF
TRBV11-2,TRBJ1-2,.,.,TGTGCCAGCAGCCAGACAACTAACTATGGCTACACCTTC,CASSQTTNYGYTF
TRBV2,TRBJ1-1,.,.,TGTGCCAGCTCCCGGGAAAGGGAAGCTTTCTTT,CASSREREAFF
TRBV5-1,TRBJ2-1,.,.,TGCGCCAGCAGCTTGGGAGGCCCGAGGGCCGATGAGCAGTTCTTC,CASSLGGPRADEQFF
TRBV28,TRBJ1-2,.,TRBD1,TGTGCCAGCACCCTATCCCGAGCAGGGGGACTCTATGGCTACACCTTC,CASTLSRAGGLYGYTF
TRBV29-1,TRBJ2-2,.,TRBD1,TGCAGCGTTGAGGACGGACAGGGTCGGAGCGGGGAGCTGTTTTTT,CSVEDGQGRSGELFF
TRBV5-1,TRBJ1-1,.,TRBD1,TGCGCCAGCAGCCTACTCCGGGACAGTGAAGCTTTCTTT,CASSLLRDSEAFF
TRBV4-2,TRBJ2-5,.,TRBD1,TGTGCCAGCAGCCAAGAGGGCAGGGGGCGCGAGGAGACCCAGTACTTC,CASSQEGRGREETQYF
TRBV4-2,TRBJ2-1,once,TRBD2,TGTGCCAGCAGCCAAGTCTGGGCTAGCGGGGGGATATACAATGAGCAGTTCTTC,CASSQVWASGGIYNEQFF
TRBV6-5,TRBJ1-4,.,TRBD1,TGTGCCAGCAGCTCCGGGACAGGGAGATTTGAAAAACTGTTTTTT,CASSSGTGRFEKLFF
TRBV5-1,TRBJ1-5,.,.,TGCGCCAGCAGCCCTACAGGGTCTCAGCCCCAGCATTTT,CASSPTGSQPQHF
TRBV19,TRBJ1-1,once,.,TGTGCCAAACCGTTAACGGGGGATACTGAAGCTTTCTTT,CAKPLTGDTEAFF
TRBV15,TRBJ2-7,.,.,TGTGCCACCAGCGGCGGAGTATCACGGGAGCAGTACTTC,CATSGGVSREQYF
TRBV5-1,TRBJ1-1,.,.,TGCGCCAGCAGCTTGGGCTGGGGGGACACTGAAGCTTTCTTT,CASSLGWGDTEAFF
TRBV5-1,TRBJ1-1,.,TRBD1,TGCGCCAGCAGCCCGGGACAGGGGAACACTGAAGCTTTCTTT,CASSPGQGNTEAFF
TRBV19,TRBJ2-3,.,TRBD2,TGTGCCAGTAGCCGACTAACTAGCGGGGGGATCACAGATACGCAGTATTTT,CASSRLTSGGITDTQYF
TRBV2,TRBJ1-4,once,TRBD1,TGTGCCAGCAGCCCCTATGGCACAGGGGAAGAAAAACTGTTTTTT,CASSPYGTGEEKLFF
TRBV30,TRBJ2-7,.,.,TGTGCCTGGAGAACGGCAGGAGGAATGGACGAGCAGTACTTC,CAWRTAGGMDEQYF
TRBV2,TRBJ1-6,.,TRBD1,TGTGCCAGCAGGGAGACAGGGGGTGATAATTCACCCCTCCACTTT,CASRETGGDNSPLHF
TRBV2,TRBJ2-1,once,.,TGTGCCAGCACGAGGACCGGGACACTAACCTACAATGAGCAGTTCTTC,CASTRTGTLTYNEQFF
TRBV5-8,TRBJ2-5,.,.,TGTGCCAGCAGCTTGGCCTACAGCAGAAGTCCCCAAGAGACCCAGTACTTC,CASSLAYSRSPQETQYF
TRBV6-6,TRBJ2-7,.,TRBD1,TGTGCCAGCAGGAGTGGACAGGGAGGATTTTACGAGCAGTACTTC,CASRSGQGGFYEQYF
TRBV12-3/TRBV12-4,TRBJ2-5,few,TRBD1,TGTGCCAGCAGACAGGGGGCTTCGGAGACCCAGTACTTC,CASRQGASETQYF
TRBV7-3,TRBJ1-2,.,TRBD1,TGTGCCAGCAGCTTGGGATGGGACAGACTACGTAACTATGGCTACACCTTC,CASSLGWDRLRNYGYTF
TRBV3-1/TRBV3-2,TRBJ2-5,once,TRBD2,TGTGCCAGCAGCCAAGGGTGGGCTAGCGGGGGGGCCGGAGAGACCCAGTACTTC,CASSQGWASGGAGETQYF
TRBV7-8,TRBJ2-7,few,.,TGTGCCAGCAGCCCCCACCCCGAAGGGAGCTCCTACGAGCAGTACTTC,CASSPHPEGSSYEQYF
TRBV12-3/TRBV12-4,TRBJ2-1,.,.,TGTGCCAGCAGGGTACAGGGAAATGAGCAGTTCTTC,CASRVQGNEQFF
TRBV19,TRBJ2-5,.,.,TGTGCCAGTAGTATAGGAGTCGCCGGCGGTTTAAGAGAGACCCAGTACTTC,CASSIGVAGGLRETQYF
TRBV2,TRBJ1-2,.,TRBD1,TGTGCCAGCAGTCCTCTCCTGGGACAGGGGAGGTCGGATGGCTACACCTTC,CASSPLLGQGRSDGYTF
TRBV7-2,TRBJ1-2,.,.,TGTGCCAGCAGCCCGGGGGGGCAAGCTAACTATGGCTACACCTTC,CASSPGGQANYGYTF
TRBV5-1,TRBJ2-3,once,.,TGCGCCAGCAGCCGACTCAGGGGTAGCACAGATACGCAGTATTTT,CASSRLRGSTDTQYF
TRBV7-6,TRBJ1-1,.,.,TGTGCCAGCAGCTTAGATGCAGGGCTCTTTCCTGAAGCTTTCTTT,CASSLDAGLFPEAFF
TRBV28,TRBJ2-4,.,.,TGTGCCAGCAGGCCGGGGGGCAGCAAAAACATTCAGTACTTC,CASRPGGSKNIQYF
TRBV3-1/TRBV3-2,TRBJ1-1,.,TRBD1,TGTGCCAGCAGCCAGCAGGGGGACACTGAAGCTTTCTTT,CASSQQGDTEAFF
TRBV27,TRBJ1-1,once,.,TGTGCCAGCAGTTTCCGGGAGGCGAGTGAAGCTTTCTTT,CASSFREASEAFF
TRBV30,TRBJ2-7,.,TRBD1,TGTGCCTGGAGACGGACAGGGGTCCACGAGCAGTACTTC,CAWRRTGVHEQYF
TRBV28,TRBJ1-4,.,.,TGTGCCAGCAGTTTCCCAGGGGCAACGGAAAAACTGTTTTTT,CASSFPGATEKLFF
TRBV11-2,TRBJ1-2,.,.,TGTGCCAGCAGCTTAGGCGGGACGGATTATGGCTACACCTTC,CASSLGGTDYGYTF
TRBV7-9,TRBJ1-4,.,.,TGTGCCAGCAGCTCCTCGGAGGTCACGCTGTTTTTT,CASSSSEVTLFF
TRBV29-1,TRBJ2-3,.,.,TGCAGCGTTGAGTTGAGTAACACAGATACGCAGTATTTT,CSVELSNTDTQYF
TRBV28,TRBJ2-3,.,.,TGTGCCAGCAGTCCCCCCGGGACTCTGGGGGATACGCAGTATTTT,CASSPPGTLGDTQYF
TRBV7-9,TRBJ1-2,few,TRBD1,TGTGCCAGCAGCTGGGGCCGCGGGACAGCCTATGGCTACACCTTC,CASSWGRGTAYGYTF
TRBV5-1,TRBJ1-6,.,TRBD1,TGCGCCAGCAGCTATGGGGACAGGGGGGCCAATTCACCCCTCCACTTT,CASSYGDRGANSPLHF
TRBV5-6,TRBJ1-1,.,.,TGTGCCAGCAGCTTGGGGAGAACTGAAGCTTTCTTT,CASSLGRTEAFF
TRBV11-3,TRBJ1-1,.,TRBD1,TGTGCCAGCAGCCTTCGGGACAGTGAAGCTTTCTTT,CASSLRDSEAFF
TRBV7-2,TRBJ1-2,few,.,TGTGCCAGCAGCTTAAGTAGAGATGGCTACACCTTC,CASSLSRDGYTF
TRBV30,TRBJ2-5,.,TRBD2,TGTGCCTGGAGAACACTAGCGTCAGAGACCCAGTACTTC,CAWRTLASETQYF
TRBV7-9,TRBJ1-4,.,TRBD1,TGTGCCAGCAGCTTCTGGACAGGGCCTAATGAAAAACTGTTTTTT,CASSFWTGPNEKLFF
TRBV6-2/TRBV6-3,TRBJ1-2,.,.,TGTGCCAGCAGTTACTCGCAGGGAATCTATGGCTACACCTTC,CASSYSQGIYGYTF
TRBV28,TRBJ1-5,.,TRBD1,TGTGCCAGCAGTTTCTCCACCCGGGACAGGGGGCGATTAAGCAATCAGCCCCAGCATTTT,CASSFSTRDRGRLSNQPQHF
TRBV3-1/TRBV3-2,TRBJ2-5,once,TRBD2,TGTGCCAGCAGCCAGAGACTAGCGGGGGGGGGCGAGACCCAGTACTTC,CASSQRLAGGGETQYF
TRBV10-3,TRBJ2-3,.,.,TGTGCCATCAGTGAGGGAAGGAGGGGACTCATCACAGATACGCAGTATTTT,CAISEGRRGLITDTQYF
TRBV9,TRBJ2-7,.,.,TGTGCCAGCAGCGTAGGTGGGGGCCCTACGTCCTACGAGCAGTACTTC,CASSVGGGPTSYEQYF
TRBV10-3,TRBJ1-6,.,.,TGTGCCATCTCTTCAGGCTATAATTCACCCCTCCACTTT,CAISSGYNSPLHF
TRBV27,TRBJ1-1,.,TRBD1,TGTGCCAGCAGTCGGGGACAGAGGGAGATGACTGAAGCTTTCTTT,CASSRGQREMTEAFF
TRBV5-6,TRBJ2-7,few,TRBD2,TGTGCCAGCAGCTATAGCGGGGGGGCTTACGAGCAGTACTTC,CASSYSGGAYEQYF